The clone carrying this T cell receptor (beta chain) turned up a few times. The table came from immunoSEQ multiplex PCR; TCRdb's copy has only in-frame clones and leaves some out. The data hold roughly 100,000 clones, with roughly 88% observed a single time. The germline V and J ends were trimmed by 2 bases and 0 bases, with 10 bases remaining between them. This CDR3 contains 15 residues. The germline V gene has CDR1 KGHSH and CDR2 LQKENI. This sample was taken from a study of blood T cell repertoires in COVID-19. Study-wide context: Both acute and convalescent COVID-19 samples were obtained from the United States, Italy and Spain. T cells, B-cell-depleted T cells, or PBMCs supplied cDNA or gDNA.

This clonotype was obtained from a human donor in a cohort sampled during active COVID-19. Sequences were obtained from peripheral blood. The chain uses TRBV18 and TRBJ1-1, with TRBD1 as a possible D gene (6 bases). This CDR3 is CASSPSGALNTEAFF. The CDR3 DNA sequence: TGTGCCAGCTCACCATCAGGGGCCTTGAACACTGAAGCTTTCTTT. The complete variable domain, with remaining parts taken from reference TRBV18 and TRBJ1-1, reads NAGVMQNPRHLVRRRGQEARLRCSPMKGHSHVYWYRQLPEEGLKFMVYLQKENIIDESGMPKERFSAEFPKEGPSILRIQQVVRGDSAAYFCASSPSGALNTEAFFGQGTRLTVV.